The source of this TCR beta chain is a study of molecular identifiers for immune sequencing clone quantification. Previously described methods and listed TCR primers were employed for the bulk TCR libraries. Each CDR3 protein gets one entry after TCRdb re-called the PCR reads with MiXCR. The profile shows more than 85,000 distinct CDR3 sequences, under 40% of them singletons. Researchers sorted naive CD8 T cells as cells that were CD8+CD4-CCR7+CD45RA+. Trimming stripped 6 bases from V and 5 bases from J, with 14 bases between. CDR1 and CDR2 from the germline V gene are SGHTA and FQGNSA. The CDR3 contains 13 residues. About this clonotype: Its cognate antigen is unknown.

Findings and limits, study-wide: Among effectors, clones above 20 RNA copies held over 98% of molecules; among naive cells, under 1%. Detectable among about a million naive cells, according to reports, was Jurkat TCR RNA spiked in from one cell.

Sequenced: naive CD8+ T cells from blood, with Jurkat cell RNA spiked in. The subset here: FACS-sorted CD8+CD4-CCR7+CD45RA+ naive T cells. This sequence joins TRBV7-2 and TRBJ2-7; possibly TRBD1 for D (6 bases). The sequence derives from a human donor in good health. Some libraries in this study had Jurkat cell RNA spiked in. The CDR3 nucleotides read TGTGCCAGCAGTCGGACACAGGGCCACGAGCAGTACTTC. Encoded protein: CASSRTQGHEQYF. Drawing the rest from reference TRBV7-2 and TRBJ2-7, the complete variable domain is GAGVSQSPSNKVTEKGKDVELRCDPISGHTALYWYRQSLGQGLEFLIYFQGNSAPDKSGLPSDRFSAERTGGSVSTLTIQRTQQEDSAVYLCASSRTQGHEQYFGPGTRLTVT.